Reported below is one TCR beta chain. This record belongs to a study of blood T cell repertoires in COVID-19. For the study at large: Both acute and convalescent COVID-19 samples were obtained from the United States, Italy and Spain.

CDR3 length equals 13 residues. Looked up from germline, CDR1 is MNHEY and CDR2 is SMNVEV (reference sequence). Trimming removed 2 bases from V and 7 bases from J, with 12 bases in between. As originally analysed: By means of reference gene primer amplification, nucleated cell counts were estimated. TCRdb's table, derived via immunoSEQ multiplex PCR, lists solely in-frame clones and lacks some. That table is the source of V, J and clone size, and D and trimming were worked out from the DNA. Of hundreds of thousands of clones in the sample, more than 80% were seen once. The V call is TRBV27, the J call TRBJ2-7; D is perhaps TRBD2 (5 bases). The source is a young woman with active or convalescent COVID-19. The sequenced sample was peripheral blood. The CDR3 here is CASSLPRTGEQYF. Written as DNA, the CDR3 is TGTGCCAGCAGTTTACCGAGGACGGGGGAGCAGTACTTC.